This record covers a single T cell receptor (beta chain). Its antigen has not been determined. There are no base qualities to consult, and no much larger clone falls within one base. The data derive from a study of control samples from healthy donors and cancer patients (dated by TCRdb to about 2020). The CDR3 numbers 16 residues from cysteine through phenylalanine. Only CDR3 DNA remains: 48 bases, in frame from the first base. The germline V gene encodes CDR1 SGHRS and CDR2 YFSETQ. V has 0 bases trimmed and J has 0 bases trimmed; junction bases matching no gene number 5. Libraries were built with the immunoSEQ multiplex PCR assay. TCRdb stores this immuneACCESS table with in-frame sequences only. Part of the clones is absent; in the studies checked, under half of the shortfall reflects unresolved V genes, and no reason is known for the rest. Here the sample has roughly 150,000 clones; roughly 88% occur a single time. 1.5% to 2% of the sample is held by the ten biggest clonotypes.

The material sequenced was blood. The sequence was collected from a man aged 18 to 30 in good health. Recombination linked TRBV5-1 to TRBJ1-2, with 7 bases aligning to TRBD1. The sequenced DNA is TGCGCCAGCAGCTTGGTTTTGACAGGGCCTAACTATGGCTACACCTTC. Translated, it reads CASSLVLTGPNYGYTF.